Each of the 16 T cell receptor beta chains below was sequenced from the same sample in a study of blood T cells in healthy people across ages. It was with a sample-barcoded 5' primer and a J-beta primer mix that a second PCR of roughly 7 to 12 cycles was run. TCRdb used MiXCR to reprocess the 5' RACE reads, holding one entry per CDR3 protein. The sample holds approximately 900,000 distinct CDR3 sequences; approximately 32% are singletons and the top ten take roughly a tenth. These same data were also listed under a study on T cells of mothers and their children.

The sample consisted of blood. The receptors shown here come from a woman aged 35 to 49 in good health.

The CDR3 DNA reads TGCGCCAGCAGCCAAGATCCGGGGGAATGGGGGGTTTCGAACTATGGCTACACCTTC. This encodes CASSQDPGEWGVSNYGYTF. V gene TRBV4-1 combines with J gene TRBJ1-2, with D possibly matching TRBD1 (5 bases). V lost 0 bases and J lost 2, with 22 bases in between. CDR1 is MGHRA and CDR2 is YSYEKL in the germline V gene. The CDR3 runs 19 residues.

This CDR3 reads CASSPYIGQPNTEAFF. CDR3 DNA sequence: TGTGCCAGCTCACCGTACATCGGACAGCCGAACACTGAAGCTTTCTTT. This chain links TRBV18 with TRBJ1-1; D is perhaps TRBD1 (6 bases). Germline values: CDR1 KGHSH, CDR2 LQKENI. V was trimmed by 3 bases and J by 1 base, leaving 15 bases between them. The CDR3 spans 16 residues. The variable domain in full, completed from reference TRBV18 and TRBJ1-1, reads NAGVMQNPRHLVRRRGQEARLRCSPMKGHSHVYWYRQLPEEGLKFMVYLQKENIIDESGMPKERFSAEFPKEGPSILRIQQVVRGDSAAYFCASSPYIGQPNTEAFFGQGTRLTVV.

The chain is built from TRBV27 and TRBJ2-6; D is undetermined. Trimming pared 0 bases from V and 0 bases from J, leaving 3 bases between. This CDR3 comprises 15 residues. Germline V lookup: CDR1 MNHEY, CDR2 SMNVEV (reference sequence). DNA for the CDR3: TGTGCCAGCAGTTTATCGTACTCTGGGGCCAACGTCCTGACTTTC. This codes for CASSLSYSGANVLTF. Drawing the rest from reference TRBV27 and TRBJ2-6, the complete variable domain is EAQVTQNPRYLITVTGKKLTVTCSQNMNHEYMSWYRQDPGLGLRQIYYSMNVEVTDKGDVPEGYKVSRKEKRNFPLILESPSPNQTSLYFCASSLSYSGANVLTFGAGSRLTVL.

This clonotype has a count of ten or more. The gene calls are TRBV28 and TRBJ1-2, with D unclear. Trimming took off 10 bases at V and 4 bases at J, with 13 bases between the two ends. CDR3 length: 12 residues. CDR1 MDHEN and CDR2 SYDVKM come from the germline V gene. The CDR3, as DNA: TGTGCCATCCTCCAGGAGCTCTATGGCTACACCTTC. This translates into CAILQELYGYTF.

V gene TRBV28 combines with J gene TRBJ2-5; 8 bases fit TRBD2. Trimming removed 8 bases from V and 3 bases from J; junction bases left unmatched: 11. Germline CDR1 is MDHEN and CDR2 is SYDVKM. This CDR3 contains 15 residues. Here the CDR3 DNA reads TGTGCCAGCTGCTCCCCGGGGGGGCTTAAAGAGACCCAGTACTTC. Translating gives CASCSPGGLKETQYF.

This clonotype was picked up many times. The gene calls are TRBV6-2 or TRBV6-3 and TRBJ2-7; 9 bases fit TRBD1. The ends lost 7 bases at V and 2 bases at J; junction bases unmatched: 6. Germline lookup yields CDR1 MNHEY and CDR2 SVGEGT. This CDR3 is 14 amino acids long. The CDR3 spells CASNLGTGTYEQYF. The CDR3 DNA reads TGTGCCAGCAACCTGGGGACAGGGACCTACGAGCAGTACTTC.

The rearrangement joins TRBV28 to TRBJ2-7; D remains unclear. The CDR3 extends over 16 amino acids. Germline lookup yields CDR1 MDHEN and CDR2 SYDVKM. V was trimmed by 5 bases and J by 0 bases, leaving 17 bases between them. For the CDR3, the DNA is TGTGCCAGCAGTGCACAATTTGCACCCAGCTCCTACGAGCAGTACTTC. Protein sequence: CASSAQFAPSSYEQYF. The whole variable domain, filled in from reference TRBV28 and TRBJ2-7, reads DVKVTQSSRYLVKRTGEKVFLECVQDMDHENMFWYRQDPGLGLRLIYFSYDVKMKEKGDIPEGYSVSREKKERFSLILESASTNQTSMYLCASSAQFAPSSYEQYFGPGTRLTVT.

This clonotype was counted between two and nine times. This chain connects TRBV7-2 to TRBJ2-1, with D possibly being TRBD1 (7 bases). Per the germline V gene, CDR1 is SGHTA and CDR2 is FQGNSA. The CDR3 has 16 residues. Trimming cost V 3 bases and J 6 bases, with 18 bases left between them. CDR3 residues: CASSFRGAGRGNEQFF. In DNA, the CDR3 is TGTGCCAGCAGCTTCAGGGGGGCAGGCAGAGGCAATGAGCAGTTCTTC.

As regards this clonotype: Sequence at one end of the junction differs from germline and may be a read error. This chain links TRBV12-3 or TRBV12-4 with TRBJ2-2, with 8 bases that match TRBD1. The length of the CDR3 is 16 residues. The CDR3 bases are TGTGCCAGCACCCAAAGGTGGACAGGGAACACCGGGGGGCTGTTTTTT. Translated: CASTQRWTGNTGGLFF.

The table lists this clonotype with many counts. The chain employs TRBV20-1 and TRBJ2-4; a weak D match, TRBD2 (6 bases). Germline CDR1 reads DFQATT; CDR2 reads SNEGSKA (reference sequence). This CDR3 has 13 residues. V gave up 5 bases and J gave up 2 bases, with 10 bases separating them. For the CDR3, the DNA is TGCAGTGCTGCGGCGGGGACCAAAAACATTCAGTACTTC. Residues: CSAAAGTKNIQYF.

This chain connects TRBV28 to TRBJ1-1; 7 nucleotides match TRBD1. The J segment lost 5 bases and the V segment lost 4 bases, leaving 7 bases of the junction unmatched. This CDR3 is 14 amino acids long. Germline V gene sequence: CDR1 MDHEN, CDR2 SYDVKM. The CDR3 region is CASSSQGRRTEAFF. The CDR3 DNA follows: TGTGCCAGCAGTTCACAGGGGAGAAGGACTGAAGCTTTCTTT.

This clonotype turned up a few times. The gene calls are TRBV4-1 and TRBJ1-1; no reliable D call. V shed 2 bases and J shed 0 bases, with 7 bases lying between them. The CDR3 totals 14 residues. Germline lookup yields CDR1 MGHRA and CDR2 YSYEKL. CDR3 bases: TGCGCCAGCAGCCAACGCGGAATGAACACTGAAGCTTTCTTT. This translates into CASSQRGMNTEAFF.

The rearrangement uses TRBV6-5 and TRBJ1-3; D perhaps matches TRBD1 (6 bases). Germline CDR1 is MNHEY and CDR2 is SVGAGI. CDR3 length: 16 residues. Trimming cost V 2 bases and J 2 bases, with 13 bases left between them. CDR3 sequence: CASSYGGGAAGNTIYF. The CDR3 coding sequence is TGTGCCAGCAGTTACGGTGGGGGGGCGGCTGGAAACACCATATATTTT.

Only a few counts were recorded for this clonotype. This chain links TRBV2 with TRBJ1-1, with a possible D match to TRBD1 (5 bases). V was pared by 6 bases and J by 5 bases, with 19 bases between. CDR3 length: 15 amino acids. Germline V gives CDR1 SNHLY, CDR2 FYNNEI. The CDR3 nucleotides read TGTGCCAGCAGAAAGTACGATTCAGGGACGACTGAAGCTTTCTTT. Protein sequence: CASRKYDSGTTEAFF.

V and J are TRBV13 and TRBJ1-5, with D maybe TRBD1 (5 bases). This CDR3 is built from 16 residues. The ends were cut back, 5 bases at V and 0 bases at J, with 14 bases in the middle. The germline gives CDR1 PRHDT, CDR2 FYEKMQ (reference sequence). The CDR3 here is CASSKRQGYSNQPQHF. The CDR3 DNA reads TGTGCCAGCAGCAAAAGGCAGGGCTATAGCAATCAGCCCCAGCATTTT.

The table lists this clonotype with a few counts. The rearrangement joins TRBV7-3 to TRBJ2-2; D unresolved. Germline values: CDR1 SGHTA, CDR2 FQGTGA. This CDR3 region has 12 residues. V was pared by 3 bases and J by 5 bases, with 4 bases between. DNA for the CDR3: TGTGCCAGCAGCTTTACGACCGGGGAGCTGTTTTTT. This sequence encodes CASSFTTGELFF.